These 24 T cell receptor beta chains originate from one sample sequenced in a study of blood T cell repertoires in COVID-19. Using immunoSEQ multiplex PCR, the repertoire was profiled, and TCRdb retains in-frame clones only, with some absent. The sample lists roughly 190,000 clones; about nine tenths were seen once. Material: PBMCs or T cells enriched from blood (not recorded which). The receptors were gathered from a woman aged 25 to 45 who had recovered from COVID-19.

CDR3 sequence (DNA): TGTGCCAGCAGTTACAGGTCTCTGTTGGGTGGCTACACCTTC. The encoded protein is CASSYRSLLGGYTF. The V gene is TRBV7-9, the J gene TRBJ1-2, with D possibly being TRBD1 (5 bases). V was shortened by 6 bases and J by 7 bases, with 18 bases between the two germline ends. CDR1 and CDR2 from the germline V gene are SEHNR and FQNEAQ (reference sequence). The CDR3 has 14 residues.

V gene TRBV2 combines with J gene TRBJ1-2; no clear D. Germline lookup yields CDR1 SNHLY and CDR2 FYNNEI. CDR3 size: 13 residues. The germline V and J ends were trimmed by 10 bases and 0 bases, with 12 bases remaining between them. The CDR3 bases are TGTGCCAACATGCGGGCCACTAACTATGGCTACACCTTC. Translation gives CANMRATNYGYTF.

CDR3 nucleotide sequence: TGTGCCAGCAGACCCCAGTACACAGATACGCAGTATTTT. It is translated as CASRPQYTDTQYF. The chain joins TRBV7-2 to TRBJ2-3, with D uncertain. Between the trimmed V and J ends, which lost 6 bases and 2 bases, there was a span of 9 bases. The germline V gene has CDR1 SGHTA and CDR2 FQGNSA. The CDR3 totals 13 residues. The full variable domain, its missing parts supplied by reference TRBV7-2 and TRBJ2-3, is GAGVSQSPSNKVTEKGKDVELRCDPISGHTALYWYRQSLGQGLEFLIYFQGNSAPDKSGLPSDRFSAERTGGSVSTLTIQRTQQEDSAVYLCASRPQYTDTQYFGPGTRLTVL.

The chain joins TRBV6-2 or TRBV6-3 to TRBJ2-1; 9 bases map to TRBD1. The CDR3 totals 14 residues. Germline V CDR1 and CDR2: MNHEY, SVGEGT. The J segment lost 5 bases and the V segment lost 5 bases, leaving 4 bases of the junction unmatched. This CDR3 reads CASSRTGADNEQFF. The CDR3 DNA follows: TGTGCCAGCAGTCGGACAGGGGCCGACAATGAGCAGTTCTTC.

The chain employs TRBV6-4 and TRBJ2-1; no definite D call. With 5 bases removed from V and 0 bases from J, the gap between germline ends came to 11 bases. CDR1 and CDR2 (germline): MRHNA, SNTAGT. This CDR3 spans 15 amino acids. The DNA of the CDR3 is TGTGCCAGCAGTCCTGACACCGCCTCCTACAATGAGCAGTTCTTC. This encodes CASSPDTASYNEQFF.

V and J are TRBV6-5 and TRBJ2-7; 7 positions agree with TRBD1. V gave up 7 bases and J gave up 3 bases; unmatched junction bases: 6. The CDR3 totals 13 residues. From germline, CDR1 is MNHEY and CDR2 SVGAGI. CDR3 region: CASTLTGNYEQYF. The CDR3 region has the DNA TGTGCCAGCACACTGACAGGGAACTACGAGCAGTACTTC.

The J gene is TRBJ1-5, the V gene TRBV10-2; D ambiguous. The CDR3 has 13 amino acids. Germline V lookup: CDR1 WSHSY, CDR2 SAAADI. V shed 3 bases and J shed 1 base, with 4 bases lying between them. DNA of the CDR3: TGCGCCAGCAGTGACAGGAGCAATCAGCCCCAGCATTTT. It is translated as CASSDRSNQPQHF.

The rearrangement links TRBV2 to TRBJ1-1; D is undetermined. In germline, CDR1 is SNHLY, CDR2 FYNNEI. V was pared by 8 bases and J by 0 bases, with 13 bases between. The CDR3 extends over 14 amino acids. CDR3 sequence (DNA): TGTGCCAGCTTGAACCGGGTCTTGAACACTGAAGCTTTCTTT. The encoded protein is CASLNRVLNTEAFF. The full variable domain, its missing parts supplied by reference TRBV2 and TRBJ1-1, is EPEVTQTPSHQVTQMGQEVILRCVPISNHLYFYWYRQILGQKVEFLVSFYNNEISEKSEIFDDQFSVERPDGSNFTLKIRSTKLEDSAMYFCASLNRVLNTEAFFGQGTRLTVV.

The genes are TRBV4-3 and TRBJ1-5; D ambiguous. Germline V gene lookup returns CDR1 LGHNA and CDR2 YSLEER. The V end was cut by 0 bases, the J end by 3 bases, with 18 bases between. The CDR3 runs to 18 residues. CDR3 sequence (DNA): TGCGCCAGCAGCCAAGAGCTGGGCGACACATCTAACAATCAGCCCCAGCATTTT. It yields the protein CASSQELGDTSNNQPQHF.

The chain employs TRBV29-1 and TRBJ2-3, with 10 nucleotides matching TRBD2. The CDR3 is 15 residues long. Losses at the gene ends were 3 bases for V and 3 bases for J; bases not matched to a gene: 6. CDR1 SQVTM and CDR2 ANQGSEA come from the germline V gene. CDR3 bases: TGCAGCGTTGACGGGCTAGCGGGGGATACAGATACGCAGTATTTT. Its protein product is CSVDGLAGDTDTQYF.

The chain uses TRBV11-2 and TRBJ1-1, with D possibly matching TRBD1 (5 bases). CDR3 length: 15 residues. The germline V and J ends were trimmed by 2 bases and 3 bases, with 13 bases remaining between them. The V gene's germline CDR1 is SGHAT and CDR2 FQNNGV. The CDR3 sequence is CASSLYRSMDTEAFF. DNA for the CDR3: TGTGCCAGCAGCTTATACAGGTCTATGGACACTGAAGCTTTCTTT.

This clone came up once. This chain uses TRBV2 with TRBJ2-1, with D possibly TRBD2 on 5 matching bases. The germline V gene has CDR1 SNHLY and CDR2 FYNNEI. The CDR3 is 16 residues long. V was cut by 2 bases and J by 3 bases, with 14 bases left in between. The CDR3 loop is CASSEYASAGYNEQFF. The CDR3, as DNA: TGTGCCAGCAGTGAATACGCCTCCGCGGGCTACAATGAGCAGTTCTTC.

V usage is TRBV27 and J usage is TRBJ2-1; TRBD2 matches 15 bases. Trimming at V came to 5 bases and at J to 10 bases, leaving 9 bases not matched to a gene. The CDR3 runs 16 residues. Per the germline V gene, CDR1 is MNHEY and CDR2 is SMNVEV (reference sequence). CDR3 residues: CASSPGTSGGYREQFF. DNA of the CDR3: TGTGCCAGCAGTCCAGGGACTAGCGGGGGGTATAGGGAGCAGTTCTTC.

The V gene is TRBV5-1, the J gene TRBJ2-4; possible D gene TRBD2, 6 bases. Germline loops: CDR1 SGHRS, CDR2 YFSETQ. V was cut by 0 bases and J by 2 bases, with 21 bases left in between. This CDR3 comprises 19 residues. Here the CDR3 reads CASSLGLLGGGLPKNIQYF. CDR3 nucleotide sequence: TGCGCCAGCAGCTTGGGCCTCTTGGGAGGTGGTCTCCCCAAAAACATTCAGTACTTC.

This chain links TRBV7-2 with TRBJ2-1; 7 bases are a match to TRBD1. V gave up 5 bases and J gave up 2 bases; unmatched junction bases: 6. This CDR3 comprises 15 residues. Germline loops: CDR1 SGHTA, CDR2 FQGNSA. CDR3 loop: CASSPDREAYNEQFF. CDR3 coding DNA: TGTGCCAGCAGCCCCGACAGGGAAGCCTACAATGAGCAGTTCTTC.

This chain connects TRBV11-1 to TRBJ2-6; tentatively, D is TRBD1 (5 bases). Per the germline V gene, CDR1 is SGHAT and CDR2 is FQDESV (reference sequence). Trimming removed 1 base from V and 4 bases from J, with 11 bases in between. CDR3 length: 16 amino acids. The CDR3 DNA is TGTGCCAGCAGCTTAGACCCAGGGTCCGGGGCCAACGTCCTGACTTTC. This encodes CASSLDPGSGANVLTF.

The chain links TRBV20-1 to TRBJ1-3; maybe TRBD1 (6 bases). Between the trimmed V and J ends, which lost 3 bases and 0 bases, there was a span of 18 bases. The germline V gene encodes CDR1 DFQATT and CDR2 SNEGSKA (reference sequence). There are 17 residues in the CDR3. DNA for the CDR3: TGCAGTGCTAGTCGAAGATTTGACAGGTACTCTGGAAACACCATATATTTT. This translates into CSASRRFDRYSGNTIYF.

This clone was seen more than once but under ten times. The gene calls are TRBV2 and TRBJ1-4; 8 bases map to TRBD1. The CDR3 contains 15 residues. Germline-derived CDR1 and CDR2 are SNHLY and FYNNEI. V lost 7 bases to trimming and J lost 3 bases; unmatched junction nucleotides: 7. This chain's CDR3 is CASTGQGTPNEKLFF. The CDR3 region has the DNA TGTGCCAGCACCGGACAGGGAACACCTAATGAAAAACTGTTTTTT.

This rearrangement joins TRBV6-2 or TRBV6-3 to TRBJ2-5, with TRBD2 matching over 9 bases. With V trimmed by 2 bases and J by 1 base, 2 bases remained unmatched. CDR1 is MNHEY, CDR2 SVGEGT, per germline. The CDR3 has 15 residues. This chain's CDR3 is CASSYRAGGQETQYF. In nucleotides, the CDR3 is TGTGCCAGCAGTTACCGAGCGGGGGGCCAAGAGACCCAGTACTTC.

This sequence joins TRBV3-1 (or the pseudogene TRBV3-2) and TRBJ2-1, with 10 bases that match TRBD1. Trimming took 4 bases from V and 6 from J; bases not matched to a gene: 3. Germline V CDR1 and CDR2: LGHDT, YNNKEL (reference sequence). This CDR3 has 14 amino acids. The CDR3 DNA reads as TGTGCCAGCAGCCTCGGGACAGGGGCCAATGAGCAGTTCTTC. Protein product: CASSLGTGANEQFF.

This rearrangement joins TRBV6-5 to TRBJ1-3; no clear D. CDR3 length: 14 residues. Germline V gives CDR1 MNHEY, CDR2 SVGAGI. Trimming stripped 7 bases from V and 0 bases from J, with 10 bases between. The CDR3 coding sequence is TGTGCCAGCACGGGGTTTCGCTCTGGAAACACCATATATTTT. Protein: CASTGFRSGNTIYF.

The chain employs TRBV4-2 and TRBJ1-4, with no clear D. CDR3 length: 17 amino acids. The V gene's germline CDR1 is LGHNA and CDR2 YNFKEQ. Trimming took 0 bases from V and 0 from J, leaving 11 bases between them. The CDR3 bases are TGTGCCAGCAGCCAAGAACGAGTCACCGCAACTAATGAAAAACTGTTTTTT. Its protein product is CASSQERVTATNEKLFF.

The rearrangement joins TRBV9 to TRBJ1-3; D is ambiguous. From germline, CDR1 is SGDLS and CDR2 YYNGEE. This CDR3 spans 13 amino acids. V was pared by 4 bases and J by 4 bases, with 9 bases between. The CDR3 reads CASSSPGGNTIYF. The CDR3 DNA follows: TGTGCCAGCAGCAGCCCGGGGGGAAACACCATATATTTT.

The chain is built from TRBV27 and TRBJ2-2; D not resolved. CDR3 size: 15 residues. Trimming took off 2 bases at V and 6 bases at J, with 13 bases between the two ends. Per the germline V gene, CDR1 is MNHEY and CDR2 is SMNVEV (reference sequence). DNA of the CDR3: TGTGCCAGCAGTTTACTCTCGGGTCTCGCCGGGGAGCTGTTTTTT. Amino acids: CASSLLSGLAGELFF.